Sequencing of this T cell receptor (beta chain) was carried out in a study of blood T cell repertoires in COVID-19. Per germline, CDR1 LGHNA and CDR2 YSLEER. Trimming left V 0 bases short and J 12 bases short, with 17 bases between. CDR3 length equals 15 residues. Method: immunoSEQ multiplex PCR; TCRdb's copy keeps in-frame clones and lacks some. The repertoire holds about 210,000 clones, 81% seen once, with more than 8.5% in the top ten. This TCR was sampled from a woman between 45 and 60 years old with acute COVID-19. Sequenced: PBMCs or T cells enriched from blood (not recorded which). The chain couples TRBV4-3 to TRBJ1-4; D is unclear. The CDR3 here is CASSQDSGLMRELFF. The CDR3 coding sequence is TGCGCCAGCAGCCAAGATTCCGGGCTAATGAGGGAACTGTTTTTT.